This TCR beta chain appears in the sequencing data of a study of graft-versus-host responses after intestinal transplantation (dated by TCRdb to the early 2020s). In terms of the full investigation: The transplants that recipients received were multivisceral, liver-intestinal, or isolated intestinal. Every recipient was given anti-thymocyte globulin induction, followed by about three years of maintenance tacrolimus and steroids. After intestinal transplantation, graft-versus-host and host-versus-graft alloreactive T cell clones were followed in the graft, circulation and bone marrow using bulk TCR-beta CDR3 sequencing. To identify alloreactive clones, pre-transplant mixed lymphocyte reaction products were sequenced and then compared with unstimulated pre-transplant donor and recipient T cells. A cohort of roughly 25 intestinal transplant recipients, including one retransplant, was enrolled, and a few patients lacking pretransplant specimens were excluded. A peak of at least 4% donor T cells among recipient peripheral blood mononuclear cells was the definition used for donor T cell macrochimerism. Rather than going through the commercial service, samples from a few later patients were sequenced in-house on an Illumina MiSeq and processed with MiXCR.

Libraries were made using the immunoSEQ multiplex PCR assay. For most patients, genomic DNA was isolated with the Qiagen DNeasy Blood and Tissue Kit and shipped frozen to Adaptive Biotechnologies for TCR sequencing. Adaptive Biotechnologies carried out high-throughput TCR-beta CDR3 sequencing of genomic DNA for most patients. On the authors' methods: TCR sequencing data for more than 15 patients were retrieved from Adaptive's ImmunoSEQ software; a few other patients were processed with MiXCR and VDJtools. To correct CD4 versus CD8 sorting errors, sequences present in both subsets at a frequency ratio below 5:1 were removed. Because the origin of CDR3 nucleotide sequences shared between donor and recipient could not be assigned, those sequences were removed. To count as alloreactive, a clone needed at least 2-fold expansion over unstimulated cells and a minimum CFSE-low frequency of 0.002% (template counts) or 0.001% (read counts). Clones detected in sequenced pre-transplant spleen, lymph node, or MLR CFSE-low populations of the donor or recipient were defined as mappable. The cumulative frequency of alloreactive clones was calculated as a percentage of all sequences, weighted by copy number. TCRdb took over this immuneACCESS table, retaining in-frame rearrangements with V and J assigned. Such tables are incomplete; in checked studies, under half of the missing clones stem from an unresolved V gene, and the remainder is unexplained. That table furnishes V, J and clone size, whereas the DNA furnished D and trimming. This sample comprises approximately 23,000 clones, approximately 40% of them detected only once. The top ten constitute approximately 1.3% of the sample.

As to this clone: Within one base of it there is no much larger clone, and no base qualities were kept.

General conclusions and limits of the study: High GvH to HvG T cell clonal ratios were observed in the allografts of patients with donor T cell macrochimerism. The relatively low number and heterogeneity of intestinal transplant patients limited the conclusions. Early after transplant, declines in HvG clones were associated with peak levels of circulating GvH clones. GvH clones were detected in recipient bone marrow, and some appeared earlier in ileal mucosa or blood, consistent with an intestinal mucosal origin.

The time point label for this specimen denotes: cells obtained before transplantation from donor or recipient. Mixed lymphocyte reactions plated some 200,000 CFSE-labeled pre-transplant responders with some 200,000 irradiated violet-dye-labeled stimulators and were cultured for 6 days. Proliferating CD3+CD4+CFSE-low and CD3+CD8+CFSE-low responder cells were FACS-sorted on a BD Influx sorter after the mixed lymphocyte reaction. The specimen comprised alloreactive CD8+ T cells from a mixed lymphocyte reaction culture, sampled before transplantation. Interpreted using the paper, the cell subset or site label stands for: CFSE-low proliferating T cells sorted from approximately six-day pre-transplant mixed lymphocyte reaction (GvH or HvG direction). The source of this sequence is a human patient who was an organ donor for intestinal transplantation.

The CDR3 is CASSILGGDRTPGTQYF. The DNA reads TGTGCCAGTAGTATACTCGGAGGGGACAGGACCCCGGGGACGCAGTATTTT. The rearranged segments are TRBV19 and TRBJ2-3, with 8 bases aligning to TRBD1. CDR1 is given as LNHDA and CDR2 as SQIVND, both from the germline V gene (reference sequence). Trimming accounts for 2 bases at V and 9 bases at J, while the number of junction bases matched to no gene is 16. From its cysteine to its phenylalanine, the CDR3 spans 17 amino acids. The sequence is cut down to CDR3 DNA, 51 bases in frame from base 1.